This T cell receptor beta chain was found in a study of vaccination and CD4 T cells after COVID-19. On the study more broadly: Six male and four female convalescents took part, two of them Hispanic. Investigators drew the post-COVID samples a median approximately 92 days after diagnosis, with a range of 35 to 161. Investigators stimulated cells with overlapping spike peptides drawn from SARS-CoV-2, HCoV-NL63, HCoV-OC43 and HCoV-229E.

Treatment noted: roughly 10-day PBMC culture with coronavirus spike peptide pools or control peptides (ViraFEST assay). The Oncomine TCR Beta short-read assay sequenced DNA from cultured CD4+ T cells. Genomic DNA extraction was carried out from cultured CD4+ T cells. One entry per CDR3 protein results from TCRdb running MiXCR on the PCR reads. This sample has over 13,000 distinct CDR3 sequences, with roughly 51% found just once. Germline V gene sequence: CDR1 SGHTA, CDR2 FQGNSA. Trimming left V 3 bases short and J 5 bases short, with 13 bases between. The CDR3 extends over 14 amino acids. Notes on this clonotype: Its specificity is unknown.

Specimen: CD4+ T cells from blood, cultured in vitro. The chain carries TRBV7-2 and TRBJ2-5, with D possibly matching TRBD1 (5 bases). The sequence derives from a human donor who had recovered from COVID-19. CDR3 loop: CASSFNRPRETQYF. CDR3 in DNA: TGTGCCAGCAGCTTTAACAGGCCGAGGGAGACCCAGTACTTC.